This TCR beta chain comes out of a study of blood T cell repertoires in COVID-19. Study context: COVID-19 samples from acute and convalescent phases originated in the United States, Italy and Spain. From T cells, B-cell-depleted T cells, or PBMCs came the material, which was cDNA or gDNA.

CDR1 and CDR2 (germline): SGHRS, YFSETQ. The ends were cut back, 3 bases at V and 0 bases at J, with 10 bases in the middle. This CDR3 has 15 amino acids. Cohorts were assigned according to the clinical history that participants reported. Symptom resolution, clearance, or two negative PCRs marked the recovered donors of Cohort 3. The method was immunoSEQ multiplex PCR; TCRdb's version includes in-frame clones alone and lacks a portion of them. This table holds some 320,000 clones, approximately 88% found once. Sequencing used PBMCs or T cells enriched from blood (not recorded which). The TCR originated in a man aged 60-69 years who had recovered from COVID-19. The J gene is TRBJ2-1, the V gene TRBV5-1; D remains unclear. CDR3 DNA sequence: TGCGCCAGCAGCTCCGACTTCAGCTCCTACAATGAGCAGTTCTTC. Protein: CASSSDFSSYNEQFF.